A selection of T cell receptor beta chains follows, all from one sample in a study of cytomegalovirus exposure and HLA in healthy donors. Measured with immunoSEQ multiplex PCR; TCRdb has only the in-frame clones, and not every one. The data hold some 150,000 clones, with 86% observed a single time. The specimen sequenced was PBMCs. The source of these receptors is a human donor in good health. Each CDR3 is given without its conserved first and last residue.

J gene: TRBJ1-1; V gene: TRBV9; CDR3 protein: ASSVGQWNTEAF
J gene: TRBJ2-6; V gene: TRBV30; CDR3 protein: AWTINRGGVGAGANVLT
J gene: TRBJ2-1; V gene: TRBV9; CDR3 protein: ASSAPGTTRYNEQF
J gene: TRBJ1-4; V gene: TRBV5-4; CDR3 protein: ASSWTGGTTNEKLF
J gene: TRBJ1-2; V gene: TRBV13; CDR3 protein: ASSLGDRGNYYGYT
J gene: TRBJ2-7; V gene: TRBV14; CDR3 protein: ASSKRSGISYEQY
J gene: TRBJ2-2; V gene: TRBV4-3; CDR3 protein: ASSQDRGRMTGELF
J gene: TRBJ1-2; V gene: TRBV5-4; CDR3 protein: ASSLPRTSYGYT
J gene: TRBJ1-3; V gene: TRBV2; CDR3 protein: ASSTVSGNTIY
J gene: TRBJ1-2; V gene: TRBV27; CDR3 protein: ASSLRGLVAGAVDGYT
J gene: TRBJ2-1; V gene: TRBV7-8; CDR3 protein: ASSLKSNEQF
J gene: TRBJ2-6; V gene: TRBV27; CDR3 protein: ASSSGNSGANVLT
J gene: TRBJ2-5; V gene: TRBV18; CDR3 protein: ASSAGTGGGETQY
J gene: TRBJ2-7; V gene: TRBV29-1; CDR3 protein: SVLGVESYEQY
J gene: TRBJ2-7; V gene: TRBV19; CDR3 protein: ASSATGGTYEQY
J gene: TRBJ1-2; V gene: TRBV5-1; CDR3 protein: ASSFLAGVENYGYT
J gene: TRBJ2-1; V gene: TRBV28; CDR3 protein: ASSRTVNNEQF
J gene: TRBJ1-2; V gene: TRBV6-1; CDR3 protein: ASSEQGAYGYT
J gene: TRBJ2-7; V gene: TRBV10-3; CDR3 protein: AISPEGQTTYEQY
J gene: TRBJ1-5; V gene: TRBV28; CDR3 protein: ASSPKSRVGWPQH
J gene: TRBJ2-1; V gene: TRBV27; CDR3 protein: ASSLSSRGEQF
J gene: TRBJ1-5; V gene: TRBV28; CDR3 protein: ASSRPGGGQPQH
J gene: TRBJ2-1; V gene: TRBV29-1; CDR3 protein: SHNRAYNEQF
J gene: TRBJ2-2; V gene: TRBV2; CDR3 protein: ASRQTLTGELF
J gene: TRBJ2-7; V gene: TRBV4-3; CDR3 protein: ASSQEVGEAYEQY
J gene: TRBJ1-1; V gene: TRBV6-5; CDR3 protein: ASSDVEGNTEAF
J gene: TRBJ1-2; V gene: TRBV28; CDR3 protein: ASSSYSRDYSNYGYT
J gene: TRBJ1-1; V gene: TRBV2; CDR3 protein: ASSEHRTEAF
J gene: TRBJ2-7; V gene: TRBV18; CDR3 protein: ASSPRGTSGPYEQY
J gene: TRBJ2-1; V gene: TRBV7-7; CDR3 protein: ASSQLAGDSNEQF
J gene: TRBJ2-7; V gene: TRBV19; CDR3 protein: ASSAWSSYEQY
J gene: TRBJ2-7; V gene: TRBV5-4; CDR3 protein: ASSPGQAFKAPYEQY
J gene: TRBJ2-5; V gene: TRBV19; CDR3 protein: ASSIMSQETQY
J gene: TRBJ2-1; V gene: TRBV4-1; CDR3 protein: ASSQVGLAGDRGYNEQF
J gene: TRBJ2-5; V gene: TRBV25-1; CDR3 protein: ASSESVLAGEEETQY
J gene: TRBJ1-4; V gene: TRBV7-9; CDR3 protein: ASSLTVTATNEKLF
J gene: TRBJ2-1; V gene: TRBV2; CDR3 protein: ASRRQGLGFNEQF
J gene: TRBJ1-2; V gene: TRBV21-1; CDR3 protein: ASSKGRRRPRHGYT
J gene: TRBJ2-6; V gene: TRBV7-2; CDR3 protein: ASSAPGQTSGANVLT
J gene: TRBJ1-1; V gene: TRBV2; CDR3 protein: ASSDRVNTEAF
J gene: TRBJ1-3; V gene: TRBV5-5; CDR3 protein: ASSFGVSSGNTIY
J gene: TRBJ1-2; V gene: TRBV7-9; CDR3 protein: ASNAGFSYGYT
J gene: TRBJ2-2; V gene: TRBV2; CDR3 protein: ASSESSVNTGELF
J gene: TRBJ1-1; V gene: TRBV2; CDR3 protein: ASSEAGTQGRGEAF
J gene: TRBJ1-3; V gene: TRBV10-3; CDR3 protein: AISATAPGNTIY
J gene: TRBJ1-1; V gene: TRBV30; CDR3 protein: AWTARGTEAF
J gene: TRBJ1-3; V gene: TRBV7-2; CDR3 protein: ASSLEGAQGQGNTIY
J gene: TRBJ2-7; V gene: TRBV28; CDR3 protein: ASRGQSFYEQY
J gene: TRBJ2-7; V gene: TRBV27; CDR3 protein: ASSSSGSAGEQY
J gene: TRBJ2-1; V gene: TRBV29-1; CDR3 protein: SVGGLAGDFSYNEQF
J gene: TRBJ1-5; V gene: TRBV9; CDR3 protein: ASSVTPGGGQPQH
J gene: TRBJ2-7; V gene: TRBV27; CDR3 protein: ASSSGTVYEQY
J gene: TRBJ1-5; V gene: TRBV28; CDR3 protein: ASRPLGEGNQPQH
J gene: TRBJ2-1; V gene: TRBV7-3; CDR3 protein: ASSDQAGMGNEQF
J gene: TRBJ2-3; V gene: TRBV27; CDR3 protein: ASSLIYPATGGTQY
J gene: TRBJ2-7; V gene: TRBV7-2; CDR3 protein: ASSSPAYEQY
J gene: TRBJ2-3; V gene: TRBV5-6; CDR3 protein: ASSLVSGADTQY
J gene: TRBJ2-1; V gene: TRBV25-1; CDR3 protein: ASSETGPYNEQF